A selection of T cell receptor beta chains follows, all from one sample in a study of T cells in Graves' hyperthyroidism and ophthalmopathy. From the multiplex PCR reads, TCRdb called clonotypes with MiXCR, one entry per CDR3 protein. The repertoire holds a few hundred thousand distinct CDR3 sequences, with about a sixth as singletons. What was sequenced was blood. The receptor source for this set is a woman between 55 and 75 years old with Graves' ophthalmopathy. Each CDR3 is given with its conserved first and last residue. Each record gives: D gene, V gene, clone size, J gene, CDR3 protein, CDR3 DNA. The D gene is left open where the match is weak. Not every row has a clone size; where given, it reads once, few, many or a size class.

NA,TRBV12-5,many,TRBJ2-7,CASGSDIIPLSYEQYF,TGTGCTAGTGGCTCCGACATAATCCCACTCTCCTACGAGCAGTACTTC
NA,TRBV5-1,many,TRBJ1-1,CASSLNRPNTEAFF,TGCGCCAGCAGTCTTAACCGGCCGAACACTGAAGCTTTCTTT
NA,TRBV4-2,many,TRBJ2-5,CASSQGPTETQYF,TGTGCCAGCAGCCAAGGGCCGACAGAGACCCAGTACTTC
TRBD1,TRBV10-3,many,TRBJ1-2,CAISETGTVYGYTF,TGTGCCATCAGTGAGACGGGGACAGTCTATGGCTACACCTTC
TRBD1,TRBV7-8,many,TRBJ1-2,CASKTGAGGYTF,TGTGCCAGCAAAACAGGGGCGGGCGGCTACACCTTC
NA,TRBV3-1,many,TRBJ1-1,CASSSRGVNTEAFF,TGTGCCAGCAGCTCCCGAGGGGTGAACACTGAAGCTTTCTTT
NA,TRBV5-1,many,TRBJ1-4,CASSLALHGAGEEKLFF,TGCGCCAGCAGCTTGGCGCTGCATGGGGCTGGTGAGGAAAAACTGTTTTTT
NA,TRBV18,many,TRBJ1-5,CASSLLEDQPQHF,TGTGCCAGCTCACTCCTAGAGGATCAGCCCCAGCATTTT
NA,TRBV6-2/TRBV6-3,NA,TRBJ2-3,CASSYSNRDTQYF,TGTGCCAGCAGTTACTCTAACCGGGATACGCAGTATTTT
TRBD1,TRBV4-1,NA,TRBJ2-2,CASSQGTGLTGELFF,TGCGCCAGCAGCCAAGGGACAGGGCTCACCGGGGAGCTGTTTTTT
TRBD2,TRBV7-3,many,TRBJ2-1,CASSLSGLSGTPYNEQFF,TGTGCCAGCAGCTTATCCGGACTAAGCGGGACCCCCTACAATGAGCAGTTCTTC
NA,TRBV20-1,many,TRBJ2-7,CSARDYQYEQYF,TGCAGTGCTAGAGATTACCAGTACGAGCAGTACTTC
NA,TRBV18,few,TRBJ1-1,CASSPGINTEAFF,TGTGCCAGCTCACCAGGGATAAACACTGAAGCTTTCTTT
NA,TRBV10-3,few,TRBJ1-2,CAIPRDETNYGYTF,TGTGCCATACCCCGGGACGAGACTAACTATGGCTACACCTTC
NA,TRBV11-2,many,TRBJ2-2,CASSLMDTGELFF,TGTGCCAGCAGCTTAATGGACACCGGGGAGCTGTTTTTT
NA,TRBV7-2,many,TRBJ2-7,CASSERGGSYEQYF,TGTGCCAGCAGCGAACGTGGCGGCTCCTACGAGCAGTACTTC
NA,TRBV10-3,many,TRBJ1-2,CAIRGELNNYGYTF,TGTGCCATCAGGGGGGAACTCAATAACTATGGCTACACCTTC
TRBD1,TRBV11-3,many,TRBJ2-2,CASSLGPRGQGHPNTGELFF,TGTGCCAGCAGCTTAGGCCCTAGAGGACAGGGGCACCCGAACACCGGGGAGCTGTTTTTT
TRBD2,TRBV6-5,NA,TRBJ2-7,CASSYRLAGSYEQYF,TGTGCCAGCAGTTACCGACTAGCGGGGTCCTACGAGCAGTACTTC
NA,TRBV3-1,many,TRBJ1-1,CASSQSTEAFF,TGTGCCAGCAGCCAGAGCACTGAAGCTTTCTTT
NA,TRBV6-1,few,TRBJ2-7,CASSRTLSYEQYF,TGTGCCAGCAGCCGGACCCTCTCCTACGAGCAGTACTTC
NA,TRBV7-8,NA,TRBJ1-3,CASSIQGRSGNTIYF,TGTGCCAGCAGTATACAGGGACGATCTGGAAACACCATATATTTT
NA,TRBV5-4,few,TRBJ2-7,CASSPQKRMTPHEQYF,TGTGCCAGCAGCCCTCAAAAGCGGATGACTCCCCACGAGCAGTACTTC
NA,TRBV2,many,TRBJ2-5,CASSARERETQYF,TGTGCCAGCAGTGCCAGGGAGAGGGAGACCCAGTACTTC
NA,TRBV7-9,NA,TRBJ2-5,CASSQGGAYQETQYF,TGTGCCAGCAGCCAAGGCGGCGCCTACCAAGAGACCCAGTACTTC
TRBD1,TRBV18,NA,TRBJ2-3,CASSPQQGAFTDTQYF,TGTGCCAGCTCACCACAACAGGGGGCCTTCACAGATACGCAGTATTTT
NA,TRBV20-1,many,TRBJ2-3,CSARGARGLGSDTQYF,TGCAGTGCTAGAGGCGCTAGGGGCCTAGGGAGTGATACGCAGTATTTT